This TCR beta chain is drawn from a study of cytomegalovirus exposure and HLA in healthy donors. Only one count was recorded for this clone. Its target is unknown. Broader study findings: It was confirmed in vitro that a few of the CMV-associated chains were specific for CMV antigens. Per published accounts, TCR beta sequences correctly predicted the HLA-A and HLA-B alleles of most subjects.

13 Jbeta primers and 60 Vbeta primers were used for the PCR. Data came from immunoSEQ multiplex PCR; TCRdb stores just in-frame clones and leaves some out. The table includes some 90,000 clones, roughly 70% detected once. The CDR3 has 13 amino acids. Per germline, CDR1 SGHVS and CDR2 FQNEAQ. Trimming removed 2 bases from V and 6 bases from J; junction bases left unmatched: 2. The rearrangement joins TRBV7-8 to TRBJ1-2; 8 bases are a match to TRBD1. This receptor was identified in a man in his forties or fifties in good health and CMV-seronegative. The sample taken for sequencing was PBMCs. CDR3: CASSLQGQDGYTF. The CDR3 nucleotides are TGTGCCAGCAGCTTACAGGGACAGGATGGCTACACCTTC. Supplemented by reference TRBV7-8 and TRBJ1-2, the full variable domain reads GAGVSQSPRYKVAKRGQDVALRCDPISGHVSLFWYQQALGQGPEFLTYFQNEAQLDKSGLPSDRFFAERPEGSVSTLKIQRTQQEDSAVYLCASSLQGQDGYTFGSGTRLTVV.